This TCR beta chain was identified during a study of CD8 T cells in ankylosing spondylitis. Overall study findings and caveats: Existing reports had already noted some motif variants in reactive arthritis synovial fluid and blood. Disease-associated clones were reportedly significantly overrepresented in matched ankylosing spondylitis synovial fluid. Within ankylosing spondylitis blood, a TCR beta motif made up of seven to nine highly homologous variants appeared to be characteristic.

Researchers built TCR beta libraries using quantitative 5'-RACE with molecular barcodes. One entry per CDR3 protein results from TCRdb running MiXCR on the 5' RACE reads. The sample carries roughly 180,000 distinct CDR3 sequences, 9.5% to 15% recorded once. This CDR3 contains 15 residues. CDR1 and CDR2 (germline): MGHRA, YSYEKL. V was pared by 4 bases and J by 2 bases, with 15 bases between. In regard to this clonotype: Its antigen is undetermined.

Sequencing was done on a sample of blood, either unsorted or a sorted T cell fraction (not recorded which). This chain links TRBV4-1 with TRBJ2-7, with D tentatively TRBD1 (6 bases). This TCR came from a male donor with ankylosing spondylitis or in good health (not recorded which). In DNA form, the CDR3 reads TGCGCCAGCAGCCTATACGATGACAGGACCTACGAGCAGTACTTC. It is translated as CASSLYDDRTYEQYF.